The 26 T cell receptor beta chains given below trace back to one sample, sequenced in a study of T-cell reconstitution after alpha-beta-depleted transplantation in children. Unique molecular identifiers were incorporated during preparation of the TCRbeta library. TCRdb reprocessed the PCR reads via MiXCR and lists one record per CDR3 protein. In the table there are about 15,000 distinct CDR3 sequences, around 12% of which are singletons. The sequencing used PBMCs, mostly from graft donor cells, collected 180 days after TCRalphabeta/CD19-depleted stem cell transplant. The receptors originated from a boy in the first two years of life who had a stem cell transplant for Wiskott-Aldrich syndrome, so the T cells may come from the graft donor.

This clonotype is categorized as medium-sized. The chain uses TRBV5-6 and TRBJ2-1; D unclear. There are 11 residues in the CDR3. V was shortened by 4 bases and J by 6 bases, with 5 bases between the two germline ends. Germline CDR1 SGHDT, CDR2 YYEEEE. The CDR3 here is CASSESNEQFF. In DNA form, the CDR3 reads TGTGCCAGCAGCGAGAGCAATGAGCAGTTCTTC.

This clonotype was detected only a few times. V and J are TRBV28 and TRBJ1-5; 7 bases fit TRBD1. Germline assignment: CDR1 MDHEN and CDR2 SYDVKM. CDR3 size: 14 residues. V was clipped by 4 bases and J by 7 bases; unmatched bases: 7. The CDR3 DNA reads TGTGCCAGCAGTTCTTACAGGGGTAGACAGCCCCAGCATTTT. It specifies CASSSYRGRQPQHF.

This clonotype occurred many times. This chain links TRBV5-1 with TRBJ1-1; TRBD1 matches at 9 bases. There are 13 residues in the CDR3. Germline V CDR1 and CDR2: SGHRS, YFSETQ. J gave up 5 bases and V 4 bases, and 3 bases lay outside the gene matches. The CDR3 nucleotides read TGCGCCAGCAGCGCACAGGGGGCTACTGAAGCTTTCTTT. The encoded protein is CASSAQGATEAFF.

This clonotype was found a few times. J is TRBJ2-5 and V is TRBV7-2; D unclear. The CDR3 is 14 residues long. CDR1 and CDR2 (germline): SGHTA, FQGNSA. The V and J ends lost 0 bases and 5 bases respectively, with 10 bases between them. Written as DNA, the CDR3 is TGTGCCAGCAGCTTAGCGCTAGGCCTGGAGACCCAGTACTTC. Translating gives CASSLALGLETQYF.

V gene TRBV7-3 combines with J gene TRBJ2-6, with TRBD1 matching over 8 bases. The V gene's germline CDR1 is SGHTA and CDR2 FQGTGA. The CDR3 covers 22 residues. Germline trimming cut 2 bases from V and 4 bases from J; bases unmatched to any gene: 22. In nucleotides, the CDR3 is TGTGCCAGCAGCTTACGTGGCGTGACGCGACAGGGGTCTTCAGCGGGGGCCAACGTCCTGACTTTC. This gives the protein CASSLRGVTRQGSSAGANVLTF.

This clonotype was picked up a small number of times. The chain links TRBV20-1 to TRBJ2-1; 9 positions agree with TRBD2. Germline V CDR1 and CDR2: DFQATT, SNEGSKA (reference sequence). The V and J ends lost 4 bases and 9 bases, in that order; junction bases with no gene match: 10. The length of the CDR3 is 14 residues. CDR3 amino acids: CSATGTSGRSEQFF. In nucleotides, the CDR3 is TGCAGTGCTACCGGGACGAGCGGGAGGAGTGAGCAGTTCTTC.

The chain joins TRBV7-9 to TRBJ2-2, with 8 bases identical to TRBD1. J lost 1 base, V lost 2 bases, and 6 bases had no gene match. The germline gives CDR1 SEHNR, CDR2 FQNEAQ (reference sequence). The CDR3 runs 17 residues. The CDR3 here is CASSLRRQGWNTGELFF. DNA for the CDR3: TGTGCCAGCAGCTTAAGGAGACAGGGGTGGAACACCGGGGAGCTGTTTTTT. Looking up the rest from reference TRBV7-9 and TRBJ2-2 gives the full variable domain: DTGVSQNPRHKITKRGQNVTFRCDPISEHNRLYWYRQTLGQGPEFLTYFQNEAQLEKSRLLSDRFSAERPKGSFSTLEIQRTEQGDSAMYLCASSLRRQGWNTGELFFGEGSRLTVL.

This clonotype showed up just a few times. This chain joins TRBV19 and TRBJ2-5, with D perhaps being TRBD1 or TRBD2 (5 bases each). V was cut by 3 bases and J by 0 bases, with 11 bases left in between. The CDR3 is 15 residues long. Germline assignment: CDR1 LNHDA and CDR2 SQIVND (reference sequence). The CDR3 sequence is CASSMGPLHQETQYF. In DNA, the CDR3 is TGTGCCAGTAGTATGGGACCGCTCCACCAAGAGACCCAGTACTTC.

In its sample, this clonotype was seen many times. This chain uses TRBV5-5 with TRBJ1-2; D is undetermined. The germline gives CDR1 SGHKS, CDR2 YYEKEE (reference sequence). V shed 0 bases and J shed 6 bases, with 9 bases lying between them. This CDR3 is built from 13 residues. The CDR3 sequence is CASSLGAGDGYTF. The CDR3 DNA follows: TGTGCCAGCAGCTTGGGGGCAGGTGATGGCTACACCTTC. Supplemented by reference TRBV5-5 and TRBJ1-2, the full variable domain reads DAGVTQSPTHLIKTRGQQVTLRCSPISGHKSVSWYQQVLGQGPQFIFQYYEKEERGRGNFPDRFSARQFPNYSSELNVNALLLGDSALYLCASSLGAGDGYTFGSGTRLTVV.

The chain has TRBV30 and TRBJ2-5, with a possible D match to TRBD1 (5 bases). The CDR3 covers 13 residues. Looked up from germline, CDR1 is GTSNPN and CDR2 is SVGIG (reference sequence). Trimming shortened V by 2 bases and J by 2 bases, and 9 bases separated the two germline ends. The CDR3 reads CAWSRGLQETQYF. The CDR3 bases are TGTGCCTGGAGTAGGGGCCTGCAAGAGACCCAGTACTTC.

In its sample, this clonotype was seen a few times. The chain couples TRBV5-1 to TRBJ2-1; the match to TRBD2 covers 10 bases. CDR1 and CDR2 from the germline V gene are SGHRS and YFSETQ. Trimming cost V 0 bases and J 7 bases; bases outside gene matches: 4. The length of the CDR3 is 15 residues. The CDR3 here is CASSLVTSGTNEQFF. DNA of the CDR3: TGCGCCAGCAGCTTGGTAACTAGCGGGACAAATGAGCAGTTCTTC.

This clonotype has at least ten counts. The rearrangement joins TRBV13 to TRBJ2-5, with 13 bases aligning to TRBD2. This CDR3 spans 18 amino acids. J gave up 5 bases and V 5 bases, and 14 bases lay outside the gene matches. The V gene's germline CDR1 is PRHDT and CDR2 FYEKMQ (reference sequence). The CDR3 reads CASSPFFSTSGRVETQYF. DNA of the CDR3: TGTGCCAGCAGCCCCTTCTTCTCTACTAGCGGGAGGGTCGAGACCCAGTACTTC.

This clonotype was recorded at least ten times. V gene TRBV7-2 combines with J gene TRBJ2-1, with a tentative D call TRBD1 (5 bases). The length of the CDR3 is 15 residues. CDR1 SGHTA and CDR2 FQGNSA come from the germline V gene. V lost 3 bases to trimming and J lost 3 bases, with 12 bases between them. CDR3 bases: TGTGCCAGCAGCTTTTGGACAACGAGCTACAATGAGCAGTTCTTC. Amino acid sequence: CASSFWTTSYNEQFF.

This clonotype has a handful of counts. The rearrangement links TRBV15 to TRBJ2-6; D ambiguous. Germline V CDR1 and CDR2: LNHNV, YYDKDF (reference sequence). CDR3 length: 16 residues. Trimming pared 5 bases from V and 2 bases from J, leaving 13 bases between. CDR3: CATSGRQVPGANVLTF. The CDR3 DNA follows: TGTGCCACCAGCGGAAGACAAGTTCCTGGGGCCAACGTCCTGACTTTC.

In its sample, this clonotype was seen a few times. The rearrangement uses TRBV6-2 or TRBV6-3 and TRBJ2-7; D might be TRBD1 or TRBD2, each matching 6 bases. Trimming took off 6 bases at V and 2 bases at J, with 11 bases between the two ends. Germline CDR1 and CDR2: MNHEY and SVGEGT. The length of the CDR3 is 13 residues. CDR3 protein: CASRGGSTYEQYF. The CDR3 bases are TGTGCCAGCAGGGGGGGCTCAACCTACGAGCAGTACTTC.

This clonotype was counted many times. V gene TRBV9 combines with J gene TRBJ2-3; D gene unclear. The CDR3 contains 16 residues. From germline, CDR1 is SGDLS and CDR2 YYNGEE. The germline V and J ends were trimmed by 0 bases and 0 bases, with 11 bases remaining between them. Here the CDR3 DNA reads TGTGCCAGCAGCGTAGTAGGGTGGGCCAGCACAGATACGCAGTATTTT. It yields the protein CASSVVGWASTDTQYF.

The chain is built from TRBV30 and TRBJ1-1; D not certain. The germline CDR1 and CDR2 sequences are GTSNPN and SVGIG (reference sequence). Trimming cost V 3 bases and J 3 bases, with 8 bases left between them. The CDR3 loop spans 12 amino acids. This CDR3 reads CAWSRIHTEAFF. CDR3 nucleotide sequence: TGTGCCTGGAGCAGGATTCACACTGAAGCTTTCTTT. Complete variable domain (other parts from reference TRBV30 and TRBJ1-1): SQTIHQWPATLVQPVGSPLSLECTVEGTSNPNLYWYRQAAGRGLQLLFYSVGIGQISSEVPQNLSASRPQDRQFILSSKKLLLSDSGFYLCAWSRIHTEAFFGQGTRLTVV.

At least ten counts were recorded for this clonotype. J is TRBJ1-5 and V is TRBV18, with D uncertain. Trimming pared 3 bases from V and 2 bases from J, leaving 8 bases between. Germline values: CDR1 KGHSH, CDR2 LQKENI. CDR3 length: 14 residues. CDR3: CASSPRQGNQPQHF. CDR3 nucleotides: TGTGCCAGCTCACCGCGGCAGGGCAATCAGCCCCAGCATTTT.

This clonotype was picked up many times. The chain combines TRBV7-9 with TRBJ2-1; D unresolved. The CDR3 has 14 amino acids. The V end lost 4 bases, the J end lost 6 bases, and 13 bases lay between the germline ends. CDR1 is SEHNR, CDR2 FQNEAQ, per germline (reference sequence). CDR3: CASSSALTGNEQFF. The CDR3 region has the DNA TGTGCCAGCAGCTCCGCCCTTACGGGCAATGAGCAGTTCTTC.

The chain is built from TRBV5-1 and TRBJ2-1; 11 bases fit TRBD2. The V gene end was trimmed by 0 bases and the J gene end by 0 bases; junction bases not matched to a gene: 14. This CDR3 region has 21 residues. CDR1 is SGHRS, CDR2 YFSETQ, per germline. The CDR3 spells CASSLVGVAGGLISSYNEQFF. In DNA form, the CDR3 reads TGCGCCAGCAGCTTGGTTGGGGTAGCGGGAGGGCTAATAAGCTCCTACAATGAGCAGTTCTTC. Together with reference TRBV5-1 and TRBJ2-1, the CDR3 gives the full variable domain: KAGVTQTPRYLIKTRGQQVTLSCSPISGHRSVSWYQQTPGQGLQFLFEYFSETQRNKGNFPGRFSGRQFSNSRSEMNVSTLELGDSALYLCASSLVGVAGGLISSYNEQFFGPGTRLTVL.

Many counts were recorded for this clonotype. The chain is built from TRBV20-1 and TRBJ1-5; tentative D call: TRBD1 (6 bases). Per the germline V gene, CDR1 is DFQATT and CDR2 is SNEGSKA (reference sequence). The CDR3 runs 12 residues. V dropped 6 bases and J dropped 4 bases, with 10 bases sitting between them. The DNA for the CDR3 is TGCAGTGCCTATACAGGGAATCAGCCCCAGCATTTT. Translating it yields CSAYTGNQPQHF.

The rearrangement links TRBV4-2 to TRBJ2-7; possibly TRBD2 for D (6 bases). The CDR3 covers 12 residues. Germline assignment: CDR1 LGHNA and CDR2 YNFKEQ. V was cut by 8 bases and J by 4 bases, with 12 bases left in between. The CDR3 DNA reads as TGTGCCAGCGCCGGTGGGGGGTACGAGCAGTACTTC. Encoded protein: CASAGGGYEQYF.

This clonotype was recorded many times. The rearrangement links TRBV12-3 or TRBV12-4 to TRBJ1-5; D remains unclear. Between the trimmed V and J ends, which lost 3 bases and 7 bases, there was a span of 7 bases. The CDR3 runs to 12 residues. CDR3 sequence (DNA): TGTGCCAGCAGTTTCTGGAGGCAGCCCCAGCATTTT. It encodes CASSFWRQPQHF.

This clonotype was seen a handful of times. V gene TRBV7-2 combines with J gene TRBJ1-6; D gene uncertain. Trimming removed 2 bases from V and 14 bases from J, with 10 bases in between. The V gene's germline CDR1 is SGHTA and CDR2 FQGNSA. CDR3 size: 12 residues. CDR3 region: CASSLYRRALHF. Written as DNA, the CDR3 is TGTGCCAGCAGCTTATATCGTAGGGCCCTCCACTTT. Full variable domain (remainder filled in from reference TRBV7-2 and TRBJ1-6): GAGVSQSPSNKVTEKGKDVELRCDPISGHTALYWYRQSLGQGLEFLIYFQGNSAPDKSGLPSDRFSAERTGGSVSTLTIQRTQQEDSAVYLCASSLYRRALHFGNGTRLTVT.

This clonotype ranks as large. The V gene is TRBV4-1, the J gene TRBJ2-7, with 8 nucleotides matching TRBD1. The trim removed 3 bases at V and 2 bases at J, leaving 6 bases unmatched. The CDR3 is 15 amino acids. Germline CDR1 MGHRA, CDR2 YSYEKL. CDR3 in DNA: TGCGCCAGCAGCCAGCCCGGGACAGGAGCCTACGAGCAGTACTTC. Its protein product is CASSQPGTGAYEQYF.

The V call is TRBV5-1, the J call TRBJ2-5, with 11 positions matching TRBD2. Germline CDR1 SGHRS, CDR2 YFSETQ. The CDR3 covers 16 residues. V was pared by 5 bases and J by 3 bases, with 9 bases of the junction left unmatched. In nucleotides, the CDR3 is TGCGCCAGCAGTTCCTGGCCGGGACTAGCGGAAGAGACCCAGTACTTC. Amino acid sequence: CASSSWPGLAEETQYF.